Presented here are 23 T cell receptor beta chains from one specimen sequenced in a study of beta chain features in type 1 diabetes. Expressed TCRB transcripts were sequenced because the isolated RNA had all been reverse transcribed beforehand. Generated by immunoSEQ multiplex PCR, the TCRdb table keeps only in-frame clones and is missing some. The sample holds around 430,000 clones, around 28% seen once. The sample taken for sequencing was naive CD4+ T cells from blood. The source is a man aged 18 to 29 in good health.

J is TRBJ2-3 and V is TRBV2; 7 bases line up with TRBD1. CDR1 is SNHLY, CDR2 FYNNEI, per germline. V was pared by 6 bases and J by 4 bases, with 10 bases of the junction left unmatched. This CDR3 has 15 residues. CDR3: CASREQTGTADTQYF. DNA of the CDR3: TGTGCCAGCAGAGAACAGACAGGGACGGCAGATACGCAGTATTTT.

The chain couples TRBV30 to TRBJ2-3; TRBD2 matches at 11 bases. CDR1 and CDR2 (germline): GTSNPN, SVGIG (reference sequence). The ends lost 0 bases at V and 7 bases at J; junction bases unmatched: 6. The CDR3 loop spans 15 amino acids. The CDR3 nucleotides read TGTGCCTGGAGTGTACTAGCGGGAGTAGTGAATACGCAGTATTTT. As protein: CAWSVLAGVVNTQYF.

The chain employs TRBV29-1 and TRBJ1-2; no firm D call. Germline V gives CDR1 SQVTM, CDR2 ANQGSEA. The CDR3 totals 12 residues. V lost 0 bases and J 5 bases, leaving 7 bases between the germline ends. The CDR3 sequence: CSVEEAAYGYTF. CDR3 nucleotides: TGCAGCGTTGAAGAGGCAGCGTATGGCTACACCTTC.

The CDR3 reads CATSRAYPSGESSYNEQFF. CDR3 nucleotide sequence: TGTGCCACCAGCAGAGCGTATCCTAGCGGGGAGAGCTCCTACAATGAGCAGTTCTTC. The chain employs TRBV15 and TRBJ2-1, with 9 bases aligning to TRBD2. V was clipped by 1 base and J by 0 bases; unmatched bases: 10. This CDR3 comprises 19 residues. Germline V gives CDR1 LNHNV, CDR2 YYDKDF (reference sequence).

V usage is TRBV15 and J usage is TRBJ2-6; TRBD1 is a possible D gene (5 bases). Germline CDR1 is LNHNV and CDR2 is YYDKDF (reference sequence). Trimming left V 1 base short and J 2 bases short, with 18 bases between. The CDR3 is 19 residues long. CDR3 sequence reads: CATSRVPRVKVAGANVLTF. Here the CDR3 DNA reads TGTGCCACCAGCAGAGTCCCCAGGGTAAAGGTGGCTGGGGCCAACGTCCTGACTTTC.

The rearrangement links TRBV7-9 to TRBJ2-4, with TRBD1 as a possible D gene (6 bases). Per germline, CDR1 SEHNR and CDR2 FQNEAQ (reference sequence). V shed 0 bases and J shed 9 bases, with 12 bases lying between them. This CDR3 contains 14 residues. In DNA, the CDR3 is TGTGCCAGCAGCTTAGCGGGGGCACAGAGCATTCAGTACTTC. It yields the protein CASSLAGAQSIQYF.

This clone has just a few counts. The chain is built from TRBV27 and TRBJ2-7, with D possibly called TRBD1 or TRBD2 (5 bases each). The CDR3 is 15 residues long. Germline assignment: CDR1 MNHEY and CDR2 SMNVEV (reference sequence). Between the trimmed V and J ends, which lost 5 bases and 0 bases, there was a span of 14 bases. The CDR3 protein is CASSPRGRSSYEQYF. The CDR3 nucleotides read TGTGCCAGCAGTCCGAGGGGCAGGAGCTCCTACGAGCAGTACTTC.

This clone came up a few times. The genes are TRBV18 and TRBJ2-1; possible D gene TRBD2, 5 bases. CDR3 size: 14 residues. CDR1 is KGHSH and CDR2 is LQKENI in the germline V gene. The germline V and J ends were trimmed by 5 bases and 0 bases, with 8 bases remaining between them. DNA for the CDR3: TGTGCCAGCTCAGATGGGAGCTCCTACAATGAGCAGTTCTTC. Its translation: CASSDGSSYNEQFF.

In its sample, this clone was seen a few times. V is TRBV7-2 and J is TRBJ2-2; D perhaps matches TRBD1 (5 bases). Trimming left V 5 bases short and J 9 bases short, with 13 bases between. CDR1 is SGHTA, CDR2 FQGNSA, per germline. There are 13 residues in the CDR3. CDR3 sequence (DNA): TGTGCCAGCAGCACGCAACAGGTCCGGGAGCTGTTTTTT. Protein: CASSTQQVRELFF.

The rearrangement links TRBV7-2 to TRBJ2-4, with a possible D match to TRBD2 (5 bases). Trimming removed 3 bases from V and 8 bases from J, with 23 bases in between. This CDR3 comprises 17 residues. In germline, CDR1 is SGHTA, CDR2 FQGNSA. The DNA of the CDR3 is TGTGCCAGCAGCTTGCATAATCGGGCCCAGCGGATGGACATTCAGTACTTC. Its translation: CASSLHNRAQRMDIQYF.

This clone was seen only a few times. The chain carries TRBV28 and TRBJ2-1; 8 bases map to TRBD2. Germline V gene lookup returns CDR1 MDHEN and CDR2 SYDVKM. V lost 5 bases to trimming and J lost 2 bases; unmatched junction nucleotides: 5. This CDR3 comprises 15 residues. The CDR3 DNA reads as TGTGCCAGCAGTATGAGCGGGGGTACCTACAATGAGCAGTTCTTC. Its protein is CASSMSGGTYNEQFF. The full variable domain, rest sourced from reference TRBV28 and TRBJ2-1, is DVKVTQSSRYLVKRTGEKVFLECVQDMDHENMFWYRQDPGLGLRLIYFSYDVKMKEKGDIPEGYSVSREKKERFSLILESASTNQTSMYLCASSMSGGTYNEQFFGPGTRLTVL.

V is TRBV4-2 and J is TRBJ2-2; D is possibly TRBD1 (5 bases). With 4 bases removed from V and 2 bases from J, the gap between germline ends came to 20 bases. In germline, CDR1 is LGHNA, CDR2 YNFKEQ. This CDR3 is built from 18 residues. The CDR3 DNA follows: TGTGCCAGCAGCCGTGGGGCATCCACGGCAGCCAACACCGGGGAGCTGTTTTTT. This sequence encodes CASSRGASTAANTGELFF.

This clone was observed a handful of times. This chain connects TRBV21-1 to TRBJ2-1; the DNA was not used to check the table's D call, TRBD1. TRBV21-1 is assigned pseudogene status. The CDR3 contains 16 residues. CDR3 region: CASSKAGASSYNEQFF. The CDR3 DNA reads TGTGCCAGCAGCAAAGCGGGGGCCAGCTCCTACAATGAGCAGTTCTTC.

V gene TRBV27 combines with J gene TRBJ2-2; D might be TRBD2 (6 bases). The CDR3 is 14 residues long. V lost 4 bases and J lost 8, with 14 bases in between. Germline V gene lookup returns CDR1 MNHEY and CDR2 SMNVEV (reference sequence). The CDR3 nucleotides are TGTGCCAGCAGTTCACGGGAGATCCGGGGGGAGCTGTTTTTT. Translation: CASSSREIRGELFF.

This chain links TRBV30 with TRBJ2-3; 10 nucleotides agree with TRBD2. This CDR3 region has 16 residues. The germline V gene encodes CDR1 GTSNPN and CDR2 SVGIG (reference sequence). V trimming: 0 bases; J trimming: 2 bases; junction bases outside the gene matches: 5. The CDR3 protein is CAWSVKLAGTTDTQYF. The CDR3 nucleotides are TGTGCCTGGAGTGTTAAACTAGCGGGAACCACAGATACGCAGTATTTT. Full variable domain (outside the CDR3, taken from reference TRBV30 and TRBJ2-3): SQTIHQWPATLVQPVGSPLSLECTVEGTSNPNLYWYRQAAGRGLQLLFYSVGIGQISSEVPQNLSASRPQDRQFILSSKKLLLSDSGFYLCAWSVKLAGTTDTQYFGPGTRLTVL.

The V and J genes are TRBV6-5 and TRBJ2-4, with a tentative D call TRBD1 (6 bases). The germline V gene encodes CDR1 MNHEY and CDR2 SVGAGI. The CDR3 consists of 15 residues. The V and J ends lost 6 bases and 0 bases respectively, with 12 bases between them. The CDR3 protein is CASSQRGSAKNIQYF. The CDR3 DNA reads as TGTGCCAGCAGCCAGAGGGGGTCAGCCAAAAACATTCAGTACTTC.

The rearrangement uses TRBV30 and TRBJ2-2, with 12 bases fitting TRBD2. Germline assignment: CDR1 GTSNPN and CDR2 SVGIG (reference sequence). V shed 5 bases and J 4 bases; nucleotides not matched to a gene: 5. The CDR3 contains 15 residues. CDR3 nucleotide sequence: TGTGCCTGGGTCGGACTAGCGGGGCCCACCGGGGAGCTGTTTTTT. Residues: CAWVGLAGPTGELFF.

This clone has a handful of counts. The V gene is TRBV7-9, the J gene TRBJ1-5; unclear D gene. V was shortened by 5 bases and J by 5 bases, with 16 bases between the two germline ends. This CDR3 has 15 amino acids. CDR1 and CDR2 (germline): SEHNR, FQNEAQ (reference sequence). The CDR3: CASSPGGGVYQPQHF. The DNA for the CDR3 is TGTGCCAGCAGCCCCGGAGGAGGAGTGTATCAGCCCCAGCATTTT.

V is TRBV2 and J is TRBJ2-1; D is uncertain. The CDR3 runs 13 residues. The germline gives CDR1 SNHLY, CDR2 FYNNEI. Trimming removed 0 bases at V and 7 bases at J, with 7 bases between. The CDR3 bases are TGTGCCAGCAGTGAAGCGCTTTGGAATGAGCAGTTCTTC. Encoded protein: CASSEALWNEQFF.

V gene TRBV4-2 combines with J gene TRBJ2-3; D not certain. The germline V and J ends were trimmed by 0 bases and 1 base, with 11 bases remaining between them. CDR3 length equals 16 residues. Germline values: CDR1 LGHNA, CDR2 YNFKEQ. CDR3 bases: TGTGCCAGCAGCCAAGACTGGGTGCAGGGCACAGATACGCAGTATTTT. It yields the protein CASSQDWVQGTDTQYF.

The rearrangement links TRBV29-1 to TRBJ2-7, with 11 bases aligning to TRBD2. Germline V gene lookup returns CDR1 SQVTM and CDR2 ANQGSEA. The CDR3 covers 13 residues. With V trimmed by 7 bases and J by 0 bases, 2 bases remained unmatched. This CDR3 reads CSGLAGHSYEQYF. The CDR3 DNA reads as TGCAGCGGACTAGCGGGGCACTCCTACGAGCAGTACTTC.

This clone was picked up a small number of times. The CDR3 region is CASSVEMAGETQYF. The DNA for the CDR3 is TGTGCCAGCAGCGTAGAAATGGCCGGAGAGACCCAGTACTTC. This chain joins TRBV9 and TRBJ2-5; D remains unclear. The CDR3 covers 14 residues. Looked up from germline, CDR1 is SGDLS and CDR2 is YYNGEE. The V end lost 0 bases, the J end lost 4 bases, and 10 bases lay between the germline ends.

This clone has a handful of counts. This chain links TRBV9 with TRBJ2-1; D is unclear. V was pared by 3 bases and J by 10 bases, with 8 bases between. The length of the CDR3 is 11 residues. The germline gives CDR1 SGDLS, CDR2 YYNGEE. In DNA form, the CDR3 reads TGTGCCAGCAGCGCCCTGGGGGAGCAGTTCTTC. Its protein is CASSALGEQFF.